In this sample, the clone carrying this T cell receptor beta chain turned up many times. Antigen specificity is unknown. This sample stems from a study of early T cells in non-severe SARS-CoV-2 infection. Study-wide background: The sequenced material was bulk RNA from unsorted whole blood, and its chains were unpaired.

Unique molecular identifiers were attached to individual cDNA molecules. Each CDR3 protein gets one entry after TCRdb re-called the 5' RACE reads with MiXCR. The table lists 29,000 or so distinct CDR3 sequences, less than 10% of them singletons. Study results and caveats: VDJdb-based annotation leaned toward anti-spike CD8 responses and missed private and CD4 specificities.

Germline loops: CDR1 DFQATT, CDR2 SNEGSKA (reference sequence). CDR3 length equals 12 residues. With 3 bases removed from V and 6 bases from J, the gap between germline ends came to 10 bases. The chain has TRBV20-1 and TRBJ2-3; D is perhaps TRBD2 (5 bases). This receptor was taken from an adult who was a healthcare worker with PCR-confirmed SARS-CoV-2 infection or an uninfected control (not recorded which). Sequenced: whole blood. In DNA, the CDR3 is TGCAGTGCTAGGTCGGGGAGTGATACGCAGTATTTT. Its translation is CSARSGSDTQYF.